One and the same sample provided the 4 T cell receptor beta chains below, sequenced in a study of radiotherapy plus CTLA-4 blockade in lung cancer. Assay: immunoSEQ multiplex PCR; the TCRdb copy retains only in-frame clones and omits some. The sample includes 40,000 to 45,000 clones, 70% to 80% of them seen just once. The sample in question was peripheral blood, obtained from a patient treated with radiotherapy plus ipilimumab. These receptors were collected from a human donor with non-small cell lung cancer who had stable disease on radiotherapy plus ipilimumab.

This chain joins TRBV5-6 and TRBJ2-3; D is possibly TRBD1 (6 bases). From germline, CDR1 is SGHDT and CDR2 YYEEEE. This CDR3 has 14 amino acids. V lost 3 bases and J lost 5, with 13 bases in between. For the CDR3, the DNA is TGTGCCAGCAGCTACCAGGGGCAGGGAGATACGCAGTATTTT. Translated, it gives CASSYQGQGDTQYF. The complete variable domain, with remaining parts taken from reference TRBV5-6 and TRBJ2-3, reads DAGVTQSPTHLIKTRGQQVTLRCSPKSGHDTVSWYQQALGQGPQFIFQYYEEEERQRGNFPDRFSGHQFPNYSSELNVNALLLGDSALYLCASSYQGQGDTQYFGPGTRLTVL.

This chain joins TRBV10-3 and TRBJ1-1, with a possible D match to TRBD1 (6 bases). Trimming took 2 bases from V and 2 from J, leaving 15 bases between them. The CDR3 extends over 16 amino acids. CDR1 and CDR2 from the germline V gene are ENHRY and SYGVKD. The CDR3 DNA reads TGTGCCATCAGTGAGGTATCAGGGGTCGGTAACACTGAAGCTTTCTTT. Its translation is CAISEVSGVGNTEAFF.

The V and J genes are TRBV19 and TRBJ1-1; D is uncertain. Germline V lookup: CDR1 LNHDA, CDR2 SQIVND (reference sequence). The CDR3 runs 12 residues. V was cut by 5 bases and J by 6 bases, with 10 bases left in between. The CDR3 here is CASSDRGAEAFF. The CDR3 coding sequence is TGTGCCAGTAGTGATCGGGGAGCTGAAGCTTTCTTT.

This clone was observed once. The chain couples TRBV4-1 to TRBJ2-7; TRBD1 agrees at 8 bases. Germline V lookup: CDR1 MGHRA, CDR2 YSYEKL. Unmatched junction bases numbered 11, after V lost 1 base and J lost 6 bases. The length of the CDR3 is 16 residues. The CDR3 region is CASSQAIRTGLGEQYF. CDR3 bases: TGCGCCAGCAGCCAAGCCATTAGGACAGGGCTGGGCGAGCAGTACTTC.